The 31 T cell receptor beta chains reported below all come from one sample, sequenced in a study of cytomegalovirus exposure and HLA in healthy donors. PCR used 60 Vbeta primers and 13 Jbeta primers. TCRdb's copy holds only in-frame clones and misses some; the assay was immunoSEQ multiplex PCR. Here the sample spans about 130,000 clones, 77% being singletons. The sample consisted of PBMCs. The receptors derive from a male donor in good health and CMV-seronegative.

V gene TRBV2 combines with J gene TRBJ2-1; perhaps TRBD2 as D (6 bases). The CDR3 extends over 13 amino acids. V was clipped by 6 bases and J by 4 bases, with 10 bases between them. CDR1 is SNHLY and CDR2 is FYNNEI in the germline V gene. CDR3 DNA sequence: TGTGCCAGCAGGCGGGAACATTACAATGAGCAGTTCTTC. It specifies CASRREHYNEQFF.

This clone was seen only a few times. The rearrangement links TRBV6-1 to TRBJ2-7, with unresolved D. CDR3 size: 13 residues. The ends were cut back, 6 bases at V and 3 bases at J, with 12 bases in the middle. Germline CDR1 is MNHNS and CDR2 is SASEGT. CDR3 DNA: TGTGCCAGCAGGCGCGCACTTCTCTACGAGCAGTACTTC. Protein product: CASRRALLYEQYF.

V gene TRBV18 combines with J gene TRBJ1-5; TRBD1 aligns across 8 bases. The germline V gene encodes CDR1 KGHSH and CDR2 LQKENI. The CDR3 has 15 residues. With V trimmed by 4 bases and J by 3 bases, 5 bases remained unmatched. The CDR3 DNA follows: TGTGCCAGCTCACGTCTGGGACAGGTCAATCAGCCCCAGCATTTT. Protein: CASSRLGQVNQPQHF.

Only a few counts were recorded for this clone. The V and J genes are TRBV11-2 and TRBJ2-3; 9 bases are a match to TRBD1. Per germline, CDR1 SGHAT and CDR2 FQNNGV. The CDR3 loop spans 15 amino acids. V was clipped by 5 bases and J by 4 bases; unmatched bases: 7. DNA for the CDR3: TGTGCCAGCAGCCCCCGACAGGGGGTAGCAGATACGCAGTATTTT. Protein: CASSPRQGVADTQYF.

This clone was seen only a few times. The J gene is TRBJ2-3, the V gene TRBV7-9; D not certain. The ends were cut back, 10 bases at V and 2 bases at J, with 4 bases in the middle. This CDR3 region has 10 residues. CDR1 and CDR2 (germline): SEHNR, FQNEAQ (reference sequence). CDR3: CATVTDTQYF. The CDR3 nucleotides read TGTGCCACCGTCACAGATACGCAGTATTTT. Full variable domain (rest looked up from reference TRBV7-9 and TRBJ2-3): DTGVSQNPRHKITKRGQNVTFRCDPISEHNRLYWYRQTLGQGPEFLTYFQNEAQLEKSRLLSDRFSAERPKGSFSTLEIQRTEQGDSAMYLCATVTDTQYFGPGTRLTVL.

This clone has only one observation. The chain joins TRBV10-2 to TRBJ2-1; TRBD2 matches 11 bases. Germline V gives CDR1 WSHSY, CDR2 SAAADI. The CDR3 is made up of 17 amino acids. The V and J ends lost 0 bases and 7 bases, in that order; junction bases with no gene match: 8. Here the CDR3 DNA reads TGCGCCAGCAGTGAGTCGACGTTAGCGGGGGGGCTAAATGAGCAGTTCTTC. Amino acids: CASSESTLAGGLNEQFF.

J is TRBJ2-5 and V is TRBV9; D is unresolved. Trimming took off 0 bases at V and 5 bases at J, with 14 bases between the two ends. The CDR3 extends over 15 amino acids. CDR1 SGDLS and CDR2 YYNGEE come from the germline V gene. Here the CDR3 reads CASSVGEAQRETQYF. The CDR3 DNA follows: TGTGCCAGCAGCGTAGGAGAGGCCCAGAGGGAGACCCAGTACTTC.

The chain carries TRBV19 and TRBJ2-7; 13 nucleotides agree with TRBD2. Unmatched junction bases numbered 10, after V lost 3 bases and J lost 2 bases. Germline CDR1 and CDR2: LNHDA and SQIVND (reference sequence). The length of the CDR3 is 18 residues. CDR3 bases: TGTGCCAGTAGTATCGCGAGGACTAGCGGGAGAGGGGCCTACGAGCAGTACTTC. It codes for CASSIARTSGRGAYEQYF.

CDR3 loop: CASSLEGRSPIGDEQFF. The CDR3 DNA sequence: TGCGCCAGCAGCTTGGAGGGCCGTTCGCCGATAGGGGATGAGCAGTTCTTC. The chain carries TRBV5-1 and TRBJ2-1, with D possibly matching TRBD1 (5 bases). Germline V CDR1 and CDR2: SGHRS, YFSETQ. With 0 bases removed from V and 8 bases from J, the gap between germline ends came to 21 bases. The CDR3 has 17 amino acids.

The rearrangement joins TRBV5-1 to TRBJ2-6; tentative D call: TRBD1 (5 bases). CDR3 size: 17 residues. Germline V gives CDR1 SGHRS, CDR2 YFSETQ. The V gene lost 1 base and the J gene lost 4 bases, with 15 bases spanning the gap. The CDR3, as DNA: TGCGCCAGCAGCTTGTCTCAGGGAAGGACCGGGGCCAACGTCCTGACTTTC. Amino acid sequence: CASSLSQGRTGANVLTF.

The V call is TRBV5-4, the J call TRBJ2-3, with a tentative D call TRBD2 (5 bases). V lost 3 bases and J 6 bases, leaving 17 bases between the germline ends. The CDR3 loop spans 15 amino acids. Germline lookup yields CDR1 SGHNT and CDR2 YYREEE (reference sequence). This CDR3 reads CASSSPRTVWDTQYF. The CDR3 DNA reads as TGTGCCAGCAGCTCTCCGAGGACTGTCTGGGATACGCAGTATTTT.

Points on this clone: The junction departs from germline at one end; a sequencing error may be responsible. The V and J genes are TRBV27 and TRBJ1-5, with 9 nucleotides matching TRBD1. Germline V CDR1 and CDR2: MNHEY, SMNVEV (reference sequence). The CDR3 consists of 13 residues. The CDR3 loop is CASSLAGTGYYLF. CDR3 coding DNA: TGTGCCAGCAGTTTGGCCGGGACAGGGTATTACCTATTT.

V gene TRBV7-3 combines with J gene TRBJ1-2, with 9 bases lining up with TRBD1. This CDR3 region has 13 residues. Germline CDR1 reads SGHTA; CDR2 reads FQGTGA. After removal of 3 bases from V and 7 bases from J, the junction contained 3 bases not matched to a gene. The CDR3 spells CASSLGQGGGYTF. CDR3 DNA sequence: TGTGCCAGCAGCTTGGGACAGGGAGGTGGCTACACCTTC.

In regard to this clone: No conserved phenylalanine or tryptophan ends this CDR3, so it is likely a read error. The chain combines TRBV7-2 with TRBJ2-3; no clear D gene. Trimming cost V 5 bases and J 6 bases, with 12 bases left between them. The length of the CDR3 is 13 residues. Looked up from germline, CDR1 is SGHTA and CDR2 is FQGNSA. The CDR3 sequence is CASSANRFDTQYL. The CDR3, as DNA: TGTGCCAGCAGCGCAAATCGTTTCGATACGCAGTATCTT.

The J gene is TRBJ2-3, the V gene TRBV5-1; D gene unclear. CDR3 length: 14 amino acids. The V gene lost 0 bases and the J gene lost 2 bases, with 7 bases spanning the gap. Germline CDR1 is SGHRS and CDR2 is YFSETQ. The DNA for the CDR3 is TGCGCCAGCAGCTTGGGTCAGGACACAGATACGCAGTATTTT. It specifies CASSLGQDTDTQYF.

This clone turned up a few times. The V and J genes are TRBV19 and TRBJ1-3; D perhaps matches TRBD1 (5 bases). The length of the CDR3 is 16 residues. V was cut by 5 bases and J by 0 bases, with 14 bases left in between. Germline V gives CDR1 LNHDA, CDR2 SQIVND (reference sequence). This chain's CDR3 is CASSPDSGISGNTIYF. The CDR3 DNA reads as TGTGCCAGTAGTCCTGACAGCGGGATCTCTGGAAACACCATATATTTT.

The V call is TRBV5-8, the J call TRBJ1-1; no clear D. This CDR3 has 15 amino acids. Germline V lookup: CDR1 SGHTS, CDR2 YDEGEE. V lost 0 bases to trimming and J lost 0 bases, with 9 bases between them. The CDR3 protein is CASSLGVGVNTEAFF. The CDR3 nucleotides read TGTGCCAGCAGCTTGGGGGTGGGCGTGAACACTGAAGCTTTCTTT.

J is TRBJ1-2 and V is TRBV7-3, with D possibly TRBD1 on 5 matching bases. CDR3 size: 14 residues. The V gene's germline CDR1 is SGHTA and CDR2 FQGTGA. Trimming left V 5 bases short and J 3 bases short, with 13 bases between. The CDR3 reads CASSPSGADYGYTF. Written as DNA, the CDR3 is TGTGCCAGCAGCCCCTCTGGGGCCGACTATGGCTACACCTTC.

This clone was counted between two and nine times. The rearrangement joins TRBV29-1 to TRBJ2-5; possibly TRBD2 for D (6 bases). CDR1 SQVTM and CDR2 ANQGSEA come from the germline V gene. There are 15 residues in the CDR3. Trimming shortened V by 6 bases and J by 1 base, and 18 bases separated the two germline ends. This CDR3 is CSVRPAGNPQETQYF. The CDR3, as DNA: TGCAGCGTGAGACCCGCGGGAAACCCCCAAGAGACCCAGTACTTC.

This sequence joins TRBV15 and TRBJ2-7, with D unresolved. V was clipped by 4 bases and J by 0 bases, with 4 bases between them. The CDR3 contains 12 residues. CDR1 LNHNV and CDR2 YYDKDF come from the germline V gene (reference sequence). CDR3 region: CATSTLSYEQYF. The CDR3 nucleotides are TGTGCCACCAGCACCCTCTCCTACGAGCAGTACTTC.

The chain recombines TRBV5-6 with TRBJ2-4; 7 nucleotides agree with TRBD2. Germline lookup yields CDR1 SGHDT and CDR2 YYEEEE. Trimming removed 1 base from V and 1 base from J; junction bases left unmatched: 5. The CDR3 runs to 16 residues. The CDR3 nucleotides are TGTGCCAGCAGCTTGATGGCGGGGGAGGCCAAAAACATTCAGTACTTC. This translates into CASSLMAGEAKNIQYF.

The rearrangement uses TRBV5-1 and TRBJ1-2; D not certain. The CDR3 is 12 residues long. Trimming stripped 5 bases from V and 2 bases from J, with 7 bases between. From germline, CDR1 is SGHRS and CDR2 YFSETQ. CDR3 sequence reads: CASSAANYGYTF. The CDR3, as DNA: TGCGCCAGCAGTGCGGCAAACTATGGCTACACCTTC.

Written as DNA, the CDR3 is TGCGCCAGCAGCTCGGGACAGTTGAACACTGAAGCTTTCTTT. Translating gives CASSSGQLNTEAFF. The rearrangement links TRBV5-1 to TRBJ1-1, with 7 bases matching TRBD1. The J segment lost 0 bases and the V segment lost 3 bases, leaving 2 bases of the junction unmatched. Germline CDR1 is SGHRS and CDR2 is YFSETQ. This CDR3 is built from 14 residues.

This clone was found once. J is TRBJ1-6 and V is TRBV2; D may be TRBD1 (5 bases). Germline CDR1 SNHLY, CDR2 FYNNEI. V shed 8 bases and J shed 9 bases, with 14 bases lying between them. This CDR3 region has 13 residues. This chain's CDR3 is CASGAVLGSPLHF. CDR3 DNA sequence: TGTGCCAGCGGGGCCGTTCTAGGTTCACCCCTCCACTTT. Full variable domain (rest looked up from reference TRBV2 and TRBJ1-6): EPEVTQTPSHQVTQMGQEVILRCVPISNHLYFYWYRQILGQKVEFLVSFYNNEISEKSEIFDDQFSVERPDGSNFTLKIRSTKLEDSAMYFCASGAVLGSPLHFGNGTRLTVT.

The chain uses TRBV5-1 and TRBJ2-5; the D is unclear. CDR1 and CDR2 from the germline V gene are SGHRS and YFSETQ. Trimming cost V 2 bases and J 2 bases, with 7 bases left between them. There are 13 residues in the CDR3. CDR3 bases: TGCGCCAGCAGCTTAAAACAGCAAGAGACCCAGTACTTC. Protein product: CASSLKQQETQYF.

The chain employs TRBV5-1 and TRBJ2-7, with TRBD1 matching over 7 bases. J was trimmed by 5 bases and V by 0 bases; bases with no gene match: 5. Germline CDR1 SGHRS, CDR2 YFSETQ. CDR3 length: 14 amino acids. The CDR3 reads CASSLGQGDNEQYF. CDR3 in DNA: TGCGCCAGCAGCTTGGGGCAGGGGGACAACGAGCAGTACTTC. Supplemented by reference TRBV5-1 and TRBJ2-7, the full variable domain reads KAGVTQTPRYLIKTRGQQVTLSCSPISGHRSVSWYQQTPGQGLQFLFEYFSETQRNKGNFPGRFSGRQFSNSRSEMNVSTLELGDSALYLCASSLGQGDNEQYFGPGTRLTVT.

For the CDR3, the DNA is TGTGCCAGCAGCTTTCCCGGGGAAAGATCTGGGGCCAACGTCCTGACTTTC. This translates into CASSFPGERSGANVLTF. V and J are TRBV7-3 and TRBJ2-6, with a possible D match to TRBD2 (5 bases). The CDR3 has 17 amino acids. Trimming stripped 3 bases from V and 1 base from J, with 13 bases between. Germline V gives CDR1 SGHTA, CDR2 FQGTGA.

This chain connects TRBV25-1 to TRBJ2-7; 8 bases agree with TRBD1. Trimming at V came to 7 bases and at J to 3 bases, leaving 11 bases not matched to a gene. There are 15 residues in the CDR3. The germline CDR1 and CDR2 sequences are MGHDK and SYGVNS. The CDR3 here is CASTLGQGASYEQYF. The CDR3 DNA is TGTGCCAGCACCTTAGGGCAGGGGGCCAGCTACGAGCAGTACTTC.

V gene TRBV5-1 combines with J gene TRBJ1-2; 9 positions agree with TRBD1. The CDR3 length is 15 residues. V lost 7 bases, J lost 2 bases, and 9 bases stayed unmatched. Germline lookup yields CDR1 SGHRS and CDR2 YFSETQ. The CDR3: CASRAAGTGNYGYTF. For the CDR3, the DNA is TGCGCCAGCCGCGCCGCAGGGACAGGGAACTATGGCTACACCTTC.

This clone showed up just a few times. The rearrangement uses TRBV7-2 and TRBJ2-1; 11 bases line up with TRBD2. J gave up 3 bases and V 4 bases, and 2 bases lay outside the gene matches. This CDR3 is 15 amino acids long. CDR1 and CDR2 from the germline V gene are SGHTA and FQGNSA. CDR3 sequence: CASSSGTSGYNEQFF. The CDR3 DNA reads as TGTGCCAGCAGCTCCGGGACTAGCGGCTACAATGAGCAGTTCTTC.

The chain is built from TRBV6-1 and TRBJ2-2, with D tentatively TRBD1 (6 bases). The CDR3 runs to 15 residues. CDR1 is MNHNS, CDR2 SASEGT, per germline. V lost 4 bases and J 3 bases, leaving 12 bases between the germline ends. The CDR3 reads CASSGSGAYTGELFF. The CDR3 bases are TGTGCCAGCAGTGGCTCAGGGGCATACACCGGGGAGCTGTTTTTT.